Below are 28 T cell receptor beta chains sequenced from a single sample in a study of metastatic and nonmetastatic thyroid tumors. All patients reached thyroid surgery having received no treatment beforehand. With MiXCR, TCRdb reprocessed the PCR reads. The sample comprises approximately 38,000 clones, under 40% of which are singletons, and approximately 16% rests with the top ten. The material sequenced was tumor tissue. These receptor sequences come from a female donor with papillary thyroid cancer or a benign thyroid nodule (not recorded which). Some clones in this sample may be carry-over from other donors' samples.

The chain is built from TRBV4-2 and TRBJ1-4; D might be TRBD1 (5 bases). Germline V lookup: CDR1 LGHNA, CDR2 YNFKEQ. The V end was cut by 4 bases, the J end by 2 bases, with 14 bases between. The CDR3 is made up of 16 amino acids. The CDR3 DNA sequence: TGTGCCAGCAGCCGTACTAAGGGGCTGACTAATGAAAAACTGTTTTTT. This encodes CASSRTKGLTNEKLFF.

This clone was seen a few times. The chain combines TRBV11-3 with TRBJ1-2; 11 nucleotides match TRBD1. The CDR3 sequence is 14 residues long. The germline V gene encodes CDR1 SGHNT and CDR2 YENEEA. With V trimmed by 5 bases and J by 5 bases, 4 bases remained unmatched. Written as DNA, the CDR3 is TGTGCCAGCAGCGTTGGGACAGGGGGGTATGGCTACACCTTC. It yields the protein CASSVGTGGYGYTF. Variable domain in full (rest from reference TRBV11-3 and TRBJ1-2): EAGVVQSPRYKIIEKKQPVAFWCNPISGHNTLYWYLQNLGQGPELLIRYENEEAVDDSQLPKDRFSAERLKGVDSTLKIQPAELGDSAVYLCASSVGTGGYGYTFGSGTRLTVV.

This rearrangement joins TRBV12-3 or TRBV12-4 to TRBJ2-1; no firm D call. Trimming removed 2 bases at V and 3 bases at J, with 2 bases between. The CDR3 consists of 12 residues. The CDR3 reads CASSLNYNEQFF. CDR3 coding DNA: TGTGCCAGCAGTTTAAACTACAATGAGCAGTTCTTC.

This rearrangement joins TRBV11-2 to TRBJ2-1, with TRBD2 matching 12 bases. The junction had 2 bases not matched to a gene; V was cut back by 3 bases and J by 5 bases. Germline values: CDR1 SGHAT, CDR2 FQNNGV. This CDR3 has 15 residues. The CDR3 DNA reads as TGTGCCAGCAGCTTCGGACTAGCGGGAAACAATGAGCAGTTCTTC. It specifies CASSFGLAGNNEQFF.

The chain is built from TRBV7-3 and TRBJ1-2, with TRBD1 matching over 7 bases. CDR3 length: 13 amino acids. Germline values: CDR1 SGHTA, CDR2 FQGTGA. Trimming took 2 bases from V and 5 from J; bases not matched to a gene: 2. The CDR3, as DNA: TGTGCCAGCAGCTTAGGCAGGGGGTATGGCTACACCTTC. Its translation is CASSLGRGYGYTF.

The chain combines TRBV2 with TRBJ1-1; 7 bases align to TRBD1. With V trimmed by 5 bases and J by 4 bases, 4 bases remained unmatched. CDR1 and CDR2 (germline): SNHLY, FYNNEI. This CDR3 spans 13 amino acids. The CDR3 nucleotides are TGTGCCAGCAGTCTAAGGGGGCCCACTGAAGCTTTCTTT. Its protein is CASSLRGPTEAFF. Filled out from reference TRBV2 and TRBJ1-1, the complete variable domain reads EPEVTQTPSHQVTQMGQEVILRCVPISNHLYFYWYRQILGQKVEFLVSFYNNEISEKSEIFDDQFSVERPDGSNFTLKIRSTKLEDSAMYFCASSLRGPTEAFFGQGTRLTVV.

The CDR3 sequence: CASSSRGLAVDTQYF. The CDR3 region has the DNA TGTGCCAGCAGTTCCAGGGGGCTAGCCGTAGATACGCAGTATTTT. The gene calls are TRBV12-3 or TRBV12-4 and TRBJ2-3; 8 bases fit TRBD1. With V trimmed by 4 bases and J by 5 bases, 8 bases remained unmatched. The CDR3 totals 15 residues.

The V call is TRBV20-1, the J call TRBJ2-3; the match to TRBD2 covers 10 bases. This CDR3 comprises 14 residues. Germline CDR1 is DFQATT and CDR2 is SNEGSKA (reference sequence). Unmatched junction bases numbered 6, after V lost 5 bases and J lost 4 bases. The CDR3 DNA is TGCAGTGCTCATTTAGCGGGAGGCGCAGATACGCAGTATTTT. It encodes CSAHLAGGADTQYF.

The chain recombines TRBV6-1 with TRBJ2-5; 12 bases line up with TRBD1. Germline lookup yields CDR1 MNHNS and CDR2 SASEGT. The CDR3 consists of 18 residues. The ends lost 2 bases at V and 5 bases at J; junction bases unmatched: 12. In DNA form, the CDR3 reads TGTGCCAGCAGTGAATTTGGGTCCGGGACAGGGGGCCTGGAGACCCAGTACTTC. Encoded protein: CASSEFGSGTGGLETQYF.

This clone was observed once. The V and J genes are TRBV11-2 and TRBJ1-6; D not resolved. CDR1 is SGHAT and CDR2 is FQNNGV in the germline V gene. Deletions cut 2 bases from V and 5 bases from J, with 7 bases between. The CDR3 totals 14 residues. The DNA of the CDR3 is TGTGCCAGCAGCTTATCGGGTCATAATTCACCCCTCCACTTT. It specifies CASSLSGHNSPLHF.

This clone appeared a few times. V and J are TRBV6-2 or TRBV6-3 and TRBJ1-6; D remains ambiguous. CDR1 and CDR2 from the germline V gene are MNHEY and SVGEGT. The CDR3 is made up of 13 amino acids. Trimming stripped 2 bases from V and 7 bases from J, with 6 bases between. CDR3 sequence reads: CASSYGKNSPLHF. The CDR3, as DNA: TGTGCCAGCAGTTACGGGAAAAATTCACCCCTCCACTTT.

V usage is TRBV5-1 and J usage is TRBJ2-7; possible D gene TRBD1, 5 bases. CDR3 length: 17 amino acids. Germline V gene data show CDR1 as SGHRS and CDR2 as YFSETQ. V lost 2 bases and J 1 base, leaving 19 bases between the germline ends. The CDR3 sequence: CASSFPLDTGRSYEQYF. DNA for the CDR3: TGCGCCAGCAGCTTTCCCTTGGACACGGGCAGATCCTACGAGCAGTACTTC.

This clone was observed a handful of times. The chain combines TRBV6-2 or TRBV6-3 with TRBJ1-5; 11 nucleotides agree with TRBD1. The CDR3 has 18 residues. From germline, CDR1 is MNHEY and CDR2 SVGEGT. The trim removed 6 bases at V and 0 bases at J, leaving 10 bases unmatched. CDR3 bases: TGTGCCAGCAGCGGTTCGGGACAGGGGGAGGGTAGCAATCAGCCCCAGCATTTT. Amino acid sequence: CASSGSGQGEGSNQPQHF.

The chain uses TRBV6-2 or TRBV6-3 and TRBJ2-7; TRBD1 aligns across 9 bases. The CDR3 has 14 amino acids. J lost 3 bases, V lost 8 bases, and 8 bases had no gene match. Germline loops: CDR1 MNHEY, CDR2 SVGEGT. Here the CDR3 DNA reads TGTGCCAGCGGGGGGGACAGGGTCTTCTACGAGCAGTACTTC. It translates to CASGGDRVFYEQYF.

The gene calls are TRBV10-1 and TRBJ2-1; tentative D call: TRBD2 (6 bases). In germline, CDR1 is WNHNN, CDR2 SYGVQD (reference sequence). The V and J ends lost 6 bases and 6 bases respectively, with 15 bases between them. This CDR3 has 14 residues. Written as DNA, the CDR3 is TGCGCCAGCAGCGCGACGGGAGAGATCAATGAGCAGTTCTTC. This codes for CASSATGEINEQFF.

This clone has more than one count but fewer than ten. The chain joins TRBV6-5 to TRBJ2-1, with D uncertain. Looked up from germline, CDR1 is MNHEY and CDR2 is SVGAGI. The CDR3 sequence is 15 residues long. V was trimmed by 2 bases and J by 5 bases, leaving 13 bases between them. Here the CDR3 reads CASSYGPTENNEQFF. Here the CDR3 DNA reads TGTGCCAGCAGTTACGGGCCCACAGAAAACAATGAGCAGTTCTTC.

This chain joins TRBV7-6 and TRBJ2-3; 9 nucleotides align to TRBD1. This CDR3 spans 15 amino acids. Germline-derived CDR1 and CDR2 are SGHVS and FNYEAQ. V trimming: 4 bases; J trimming: 2 bases; junction bases outside the gene matches: 4. Here the CDR3 DNA reads TGTGCCAGCAGCTCAGGACAGGGGATCACAGATACGCAGTATTTT. Its protein product is CASSSGQGITDTQYF.

This clone was seen once. V and J are TRBV20-1 and TRBJ1-2, with 7 bases identical to TRBD1. This CDR3 comprises 13 residues. V was pared by 3 bases and J by 7 bases, with 8 bases of the junction left unmatched. CDR1 and CDR2 (germline): DFQATT, SNEGSKA (reference sequence). CDR3 region: CSARDDRVGGYTF. DNA for the CDR3: TGCAGTGCTAGGGATGACAGGGTCGGTGGCTACACCTTC.

This clone was detected only once. The J gene is TRBJ2-7, the V gene TRBV11-2; 10 nucleotides align to TRBD1. V was pared by 3 bases and J by 3 bases, with 5 bases of the junction left unmatched. The CDR3 sequence is 15 residues long. CDR1 SGHAT and CDR2 FQNNGV come from the germline V gene. The CDR3 DNA follows: TGTGCCAGCAGCTTGACAGGGGGCGCAAACTACGAGCAGTACTTC. Its translation: CASSLTGGANYEQYF. Filled out from reference TRBV11-2 and TRBJ2-7, the complete variable domain reads EAGVAQSPRYKIIEKRQSVAFWCNPISGHATLYWYQQILGQGPKLLIQFQNNGVVDDSQLPKDRFSAERLKGVDSTLKIQPAKLEDSAVYLCASSLTGGANYEQYFGPGTRLTVT.

V gene TRBV5-1 combines with J gene TRBJ2-1; 8 bases map to TRBD1. Germline CDR1 reads SGHRS; CDR2 reads YFSETQ. The V and J ends lost 3 bases and 9 bases, in that order; junction bases with no gene match: 8. The CDR3 runs to 14 residues. CDR3 sequence (DNA): TGCGCCAGCAGCTCACGGACAGGGTCAAGTGAGCAGTTCTTC. Protein product: CASSSRTGSSEQFF.

The rearrangement uses TRBV20-1 and TRBJ2-1, with D perhaps matching TRBD2 (5 bases). Germline assignment: CDR1 DFQATT and CDR2 SNEGSKA (reference sequence). V was pared by 1 base and J by 5 bases, with 9 bases between. CDR3 size: 13 residues. In nucleotides, the CDR3 is TGCAGTGCTAGAGCCCGGCGGGACAATGAGCAGTTCTTC. Protein: CSARARRDNEQFF.

The genes are TRBV28 and TRBJ1-2; 7 nucleotides line up with TRBD1. This CDR3 has 14 amino acids. Germline lookup yields CDR1 MDHEN and CDR2 SYDVKM. With 8 bases clipped from V and 1 base from J, the junction kept 7 bases outside the gene matches. The CDR3 nucleotides are TGTGCCAGCGGGGCGCAGGGGGATAACTATGGCTACACCTTC. This translates into CASGAQGDNYGYTF.

V is TRBV19 and J is TRBJ2-5; a weak D match, TRBD1 (5 bases). Germline CDR1 reads LNHDA; CDR2 reads SQIVND (reference sequence). Trimming left V 5 bases short and J 0 bases short, with 7 bases between. The length of the CDR3 is 13 residues. For the CDR3, the DNA is TGTGCCAGTAGTGGACAAAACCAAGAGACCCAGTACTTC. Its protein is CASSGQNQETQYF.

This clone appeared a few times. J is TRBJ2-2 and V is TRBV10-3; D is possibly TRBD2 (5 bases). This CDR3 has 15 amino acids. V lost 0 bases, J lost 1 base, and 6 bases lay in between. Germline loops: CDR1 ENHRY, CDR2 SYGVKD. The CDR3 is CAISESRENTGELFF. In nucleotides, the CDR3 is TGTGCCATCAGTGAGTCTCGGGAGAACACCGGGGAGCTGTTTTTT.

The rearrangement links TRBV6-4 to TRBJ2-1; the D gene could be TRBD1 or TRBD2 (5 bases each). The CDR3 spans 13 residues. The germline V gene encodes CDR1 MRHNA and CDR2 SNTAGT. Trimming cost V 8 bases and J 5 bases, with 13 bases left between them. The CDR3 protein is CASGRDANNEQFF. The CDR3 DNA sequence: TGTGCCAGCGGTCGGGACGCTAACAATGAGCAGTTCTTC.

This rearrangement joins TRBV20-1 to TRBJ1-2; D unclear. The CDR3 spans 13 residues. Per germline, CDR1 DFQATT and CDR2 SNEGSKA (reference sequence). V lost 5 bases to trimming and J lost 3 bases, with 13 bases between them. CDR3: CSALASLDYGYTF. CDR3 DNA: TGCAGTGCTCTCGCCAGCCTAGACTATGGCTACACCTTC.

Ten or more counts support this clone. The V call is TRBV7-8, the J call TRBJ1-2; D call uncertain. This CDR3 has 15 residues. Germline lookup yields CDR1 SGHVS and CDR2 FQNEAQ. V lost 5 bases and J lost 6, with 19 bases in between. The CDR3 is CASSPAKEGSHGYTF. As DNA, the CDR3 is TGTGCCAGCAGCCCCGCAAAAGAAGGGTCCCATGGCTACACCTTC.

The chain combines TRBV6-2 or TRBV6-3 with TRBJ1-1, with 7 bases matching TRBD1. Trimming removed 6 bases from V and 11 bases from J; junction bases left unmatched: 21. CDR1 is MNHEY, CDR2 SVGEGT, per germline. The CDR3 has 16 amino acids. The CDR3 nucleotides read TGTGCCAGCAGCCAGGGGGTAAATCGACAGGGAGGGGGGGCTTTCTTT. Translated, it gives CASSQGVNRQGGGAFF.